These 18 T cell receptor beta chains were sequenced from one sample in a study of OX40 agonist ivuxolimab in advanced cancers. Generated by immunoSEQ multiplex PCR, the TCRdb table keeps only in-frame clones and is missing some. This table holds about 37,000 clones, over 80% found once. Sequenced here: CD4+ or CD8+ T cells sorted from blood, sampled in a trial of the OX40 agonist ivuxolimab. The receptors here all came from an adult with an advanced solid tumor such as melanoma, head and neck, liver or kidney cancer.

V gene TRBV18 combines with J gene TRBJ2-1; a weak D match, TRBD1 (8 bases). The CDR3 totals 17 residues. Germline V gene sequence: CDR1 KGHSH, CDR2 LQKENI. V lost 2 bases, J lost 7 bases, and 21 bases lay in between. The chain's CDR3 is CASSPIVTSRDRNEQFF. DNA of the CDR3: TGTGCCAGCTCACCAATTGTGACTAGCCGGGACAGGAATGAGCAGTTCTTC.

The chain employs TRBV2 and TRBJ1-1, with D unresolved. This CDR3 is built from 14 residues. Germline CDR1 is SNHLY and CDR2 is FYNNEI. V shed 3 bases and J shed 5 bases, with 13 bases lying between them. CDR3: CASSEAWRGTEAFF. The CDR3, as DNA: TGTGCCAGCAGTGAGGCATGGCGAGGGACTGAAGCTTTCTTT.

CDR3 loop: CASSGDINNSPLHF. The CDR3 DNA is TGCGCCAGCAGCGGGGACATTAATAATTCACCCCTCCACTTT. The gene calls are TRBV5-1 and TRBJ1-6; D is possibly TRBD1 (6 bases). This CDR3 contains 14 residues. Trimming left V 4 bases short and J 5 bases short, with 10 bases between. Germline-derived CDR1 and CDR2 are SGHRS and YFSETQ.

This clone was recorded once. The V call is TRBV11-2, the J call TRBJ2-5, with D unclear. Trimming left V 5 bases short and J 2 bases short, with 3 bases between. CDR3 length equals 11 residues. Per the germline V gene, CDR1 is SGHAT and CDR2 is FQNNGV. The CDR3 nucleotides are TGTGCCAGCAGCGTTCAAGAGACCCAGTACTTC. As protein: CASSVQETQYF.

The CDR3 nucleotides are TGTGCCAGCAGTTTAGCGGCGAGCTCCTACGAGCAGTACTTC. Its translation: CASSLAASSYEQYF. This sequence joins TRBV6-5 and TRBJ2-7, with D possibly matching TRBD2 (6 bases). The CDR3 sequence is 14 residues long. With 4 bases removed from V and 0 bases from J, the gap between germline ends came to 10 bases. Germline V lookup: CDR1 MNHEY, CDR2 SVGAGI.

This clone was detected a few times. The chain joins TRBV25-1 to TRBJ2-7, with 13 bases lining up with TRBD2. With V trimmed by 6 bases and J by 10 bases, 9 bases remained unmatched. The germline V gene has CDR1 MGHDK and CDR2 SYGVNS. The CDR3 extends over 14 amino acids. CDR3 bases: TGTGCCAGCAGCATACCTGGACTAGCGGGAGATCAGTACTTC. This codes for CASSIPGLAGDQYF.

The chain joins TRBV19 to TRBJ2-2, with TRBD2 matching over 13 bases. V shed 10 bases, J shed 4 bases, and the junction held 3 bases outside the gene matches. CDR3 length: 14 amino acids. Germline V gives CDR1 LNHDA, CDR2 SQIVND (reference sequence). The CDR3 loop reads CATRLAGGTGELFF. In DNA, the CDR3 is TGTGCCACCAGACTAGCGGGGGGCACCGGGGAGCTGTTTTTT.

This chain joins TRBV6-1 and TRBJ2-7, with 8 bases matching TRBD1. CDR1 is MNHNS and CDR2 is SASEGT in the germline V gene. The CDR3 runs 15 residues. J gave up 2 bases and V 4 bases, and 7 bases lay outside the gene matches. As DNA, the CDR3 is TGTGCCAGCAGTGGGTTAGGACAGGGCCCCTACGAGCAGTACTTC. Protein sequence: CASSGLGQGPYEQYF.

The genes are TRBV7-2 and TRBJ2-5; D gene uncertain. The J call may be mistaken, given a closer DNA end match to TRBJ2-7. The CDR3 runs 14 residues. Germline V CDR1 and CDR2: SGHTA, FQGNSA. CDR3 sequence (DNA): TGTGCCAGCAGCTTACGCACAGCCAACTACGAGCAGTACTTC. Translating it yields CASSLRTANYEQYF.

The genes are TRBV5-1 and TRBJ2-7; 7 nucleotides match TRBD1. The germline CDR1 and CDR2 sequences are SGHRS and YFSETQ. The CDR3 is 15 amino acids. J was trimmed by 2 bases and V by 4 bases; bases with no gene match: 9. In DNA, the CDR3 is TGCGCCAGCAGCCTCCTCCCGACAGGGACCTACGAGCAGTACTTC. Its translation is CASSLLPTGTYEQYF.

J is TRBJ1-2 and V is TRBV11-2; TRBD1 matches at 7 bases. Germline trimming cut 0 bases from V and 4 bases from J; bases unmatched to any gene: 5. CDR1 is SGHAT and CDR2 is FQNNGV in the germline V gene. The CDR3 consists of 15 residues. The CDR3 DNA is TGTGCCAGCAGCTTAGATCGCGACAGGGCCTATGGCTACACCTTC. The encoded protein is CASSLDRDRAYGYTF. The full variable domain, completed using reference TRBV11-2 and TRBJ1-2, is EAGVAQSPRYKIIEKRQSVAFWCNPISGHATLYWYQQILGQGPKLLIQFQNNGVVDDSQLPKDRFSAERLKGVDSTLKIQPAKLEDSAVYLCASSLDRDRAYGYTFGSGTRLTVV.

V usage is TRBV6-6 and J usage is TRBJ1-2, with 10 bases aligning to TRBD1. Trimming removed 5 bases from V and 6 bases from J; junction bases left unmatched: 6. There are 14 residues in the CDR3. Germline loops: CDR1 MNHNY, CDR2 SVGAGI (reference sequence). The CDR3 protein is CASSRAGTGDGYTF. CDR3 coding DNA: TGTGCCAGCAGTCGCGCCGGGACAGGGGATGGCTACACCTTC.

The chain employs TRBV19 and TRBJ1-2; D unclear. Trimming removed 8 bases at V and 0 bases at J, with 13 bases between. Germline CDR1 is LNHDA and CDR2 is SQIVND (reference sequence). The CDR3 has 14 residues. The CDR3, as DNA: TGTGCCAGTGAGGGCAGACTATCTAACTATGGCTACACCTTC. Its protein product is CASEGRLSNYGYTF.

CDR3 in amino acids: CASSAATGTGKETQYF. The DNA for the CDR3 is TGTGCCAGCAGCGCGGCTACCGGGACAGGGAAAGAGACCCAGTACTTC. This chain joins TRBV5-4 and TRBJ2-5, with 9 bases matching TRBD1. The CDR3 spans 16 residues. After removal of 4 bases from V and 3 bases from J, the junction contained 10 bases not matched to a gene. From germline, CDR1 is SGHNT and CDR2 YYREEE (reference sequence).

To note about this clone: Other DNA sequences within the sample encode an identical CDR3. The V gene is TRBV5-6, the J gene TRBJ2-5, with D uncertain. Germline loops: CDR1 SGHDT, CDR2 YYEEEE. The CDR3 has 11 residues. V lost 1 base to trimming and J lost 5 bases, with 3 bases between them. CDR3 region: CASSLRETQYF. The CDR3 nucleotides are TGTGCCAGCAGCTTGCGTGAGACCCAGTACTTC.

The V call is TRBV7-2, the J call TRBJ2-3; D not certain. CDR3 length: 15 amino acids. V gave up 1 base and J gave up 2 bases, with 10 bases separating them. Per the germline V gene, CDR1 is SGHTA and CDR2 is FQGNSA. The CDR3 bases are TGTGCCAGCAGCTTAGAGGCGGCTAACACAGATACGCAGTATTTT. Its protein product is CASSLEAANTDTQYF.

In its sample, this clone was seen once. The V and J genes are TRBV30 and TRBJ2-5; D gene uncertain. With 0 bases removed from V and 5 bases from J, the gap between germline ends came to 10 bases. Germline V lookup: CDR1 GTSNPN, CDR2 SVGIG (reference sequence). The CDR3 loop spans 13 amino acids. The CDR3 DNA follows: TGTGCCTGGAGTGTCTTAGTACGGGAGACCCAGTACTTC. Its protein product is CAWSVLVRETQYF.

The rearrangement joins TRBV18 to TRBJ2-5; 7 bases match TRBD1. With V trimmed by 4 bases and J by 0 bases, 2 bases remained unmatched. The CDR3 covers 14 residues. Germline V gene sequence: CDR1 KGHSH, CDR2 LQKENI. The CDR3 here is CASSQGQYQETQYF. The CDR3 DNA follows: TGTGCCAGCTCACAGGGACAGTACCAAGAGACCCAGTACTTC.